This record looks at one T cell receptor (beta chain) sequence and its context. Its matching antigen is unknown. The CDR3 has 16 residues. Per the germline V gene, CDR1 is SGHDT and CDR2 is YYEEEE. V lost 0 bases to trimming and J lost 0 bases, with 10 bases between them. The data were obtained in a study of shared clonotypes between healthy human individuals. Study in general: The donors, two women and a few men, were aged 18 to 49. Per donor, three plates held CD4 naive cells, three held CD4 memory, two held CD8 naive and one held CD8 memory. Findings of the study overall: Naive subsets tended to show greater estimated richness than memory subsets.

TCRdb keeps only in-frame clones here, not all; method: immunoSEQ multiplex PCR. Among about 2.4 million clones listed, 93% were seen once. The study drew its donors from healthy HIV-negative adults without recent acute infections or vaccinations. Material: naive CD4+ T cells from PBMCs. Subset here: CD45RA+ positively selected. The rearrangement joins TRBV5-6 to TRBJ2-1; D is uncertain. The receptor was isolated from a man between 18 and 35 years old in good health. Some clones in this sample may be carry-over from other donors' samples. The CDR3 here is CASSLGPILSYNEQFF. The CDR3 bases are TGTGCCAGCAGCTTGGGTCCGATACTCTCCTACAATGAGCAGTTCTTC.